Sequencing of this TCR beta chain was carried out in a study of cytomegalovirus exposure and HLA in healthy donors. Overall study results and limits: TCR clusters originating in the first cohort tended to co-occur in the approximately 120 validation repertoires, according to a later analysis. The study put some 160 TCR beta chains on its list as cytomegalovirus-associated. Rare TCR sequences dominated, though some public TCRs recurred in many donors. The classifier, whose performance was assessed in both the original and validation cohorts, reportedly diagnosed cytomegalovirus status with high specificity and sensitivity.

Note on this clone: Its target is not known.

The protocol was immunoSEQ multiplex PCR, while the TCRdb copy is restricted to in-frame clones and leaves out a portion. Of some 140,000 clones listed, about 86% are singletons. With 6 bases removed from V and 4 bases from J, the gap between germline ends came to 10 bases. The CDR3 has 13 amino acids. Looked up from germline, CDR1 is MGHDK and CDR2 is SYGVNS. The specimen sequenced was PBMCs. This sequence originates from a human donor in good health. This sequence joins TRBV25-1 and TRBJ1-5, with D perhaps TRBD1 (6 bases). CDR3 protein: CASSTTGNQPQHF. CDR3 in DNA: TGTGCCAGCAGCACTACAGGGAATCAGCCCCAGCATTTT. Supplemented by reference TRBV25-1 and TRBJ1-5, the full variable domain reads EADIYQTPRYLVIGTGKKITLECSQTMGHDKMYWYQQDPGMELHLIHYSYGVNSTEKGDLSSESTVSRIRTEHFPLTLESARPSHTSQYLCASSTTGNQPQHFGDGTRLSIL.